This T cell receptor beta chain was identified during a study of cytomegalovirus exposure and HLA in healthy donors. Regarding the study as a whole: Analyzed later, most CMV-associated TCR beta chains appeared HLA-restricted. Trimming of TCR beta V- and J-genes showed a link, identified in a later analysis, to a missense DCLRE1C variant.

The PCR had 60 Vbeta and 13 Jbeta primers. In the authors' methods: As a later analysis found, there were 78 million or so unique TCR beta chains, of which about 10 million were shared. Clones were sequenced by immunoSEQ multiplex PCR, and TCRdb holds only the in-frame ones, with some missing. That table gives V, J and clone size, and the DNA gave D and trimming. The sample records some 120,000 clones, approximately 80% being singletons. With regard to this clone: Its specificity is unknown.

This TCR was sampled from a man aged 18 to 29 in good health and CMV-seronegative. Input material: PBMCs.

The CDR3 protein is CASSPIGGRGPCEQYF. In DNA, the CDR3 is TGTGCCAGCAGTCCGATAGGGGGGCGGGGGCCTTGCGAGCAGTACTTC. The V and J genes are TRBV28 and TRBJ2-7, with D tentatively TRBD2 (7 bases). This CDR3 spans 16 amino acids. With 5 bases removed from V and 6 bases from J, the gap between germline ends came to 23 bases. CDR1 and CDR2 from the germline V gene are MDHEN and SYDVKM.